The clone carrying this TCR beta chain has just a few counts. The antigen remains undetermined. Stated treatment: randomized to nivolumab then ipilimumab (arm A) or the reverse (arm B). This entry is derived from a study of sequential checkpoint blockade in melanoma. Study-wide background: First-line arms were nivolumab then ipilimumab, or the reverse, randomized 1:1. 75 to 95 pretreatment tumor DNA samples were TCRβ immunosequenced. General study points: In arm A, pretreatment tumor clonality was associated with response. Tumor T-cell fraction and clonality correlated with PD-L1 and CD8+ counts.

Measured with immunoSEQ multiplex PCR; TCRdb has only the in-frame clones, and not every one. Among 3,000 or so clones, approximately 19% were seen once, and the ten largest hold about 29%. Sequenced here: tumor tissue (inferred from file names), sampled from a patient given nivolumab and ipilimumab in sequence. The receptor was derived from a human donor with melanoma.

DNA for the CDR3: TGTGCCAGTAGTCTGCAGTACAATGAGCAGTTCTTC. This gives the protein CASSLQYNEQFF. The chain uses TRBV19 and TRBJ2-1; D call uncertain. Germline CDR1 is LNHDA and CDR2 is SQIVND (reference sequence). Trimming took off 5 bases at V and 4 bases at J, with 6 bases between the two ends. The CDR3 totals 12 residues.